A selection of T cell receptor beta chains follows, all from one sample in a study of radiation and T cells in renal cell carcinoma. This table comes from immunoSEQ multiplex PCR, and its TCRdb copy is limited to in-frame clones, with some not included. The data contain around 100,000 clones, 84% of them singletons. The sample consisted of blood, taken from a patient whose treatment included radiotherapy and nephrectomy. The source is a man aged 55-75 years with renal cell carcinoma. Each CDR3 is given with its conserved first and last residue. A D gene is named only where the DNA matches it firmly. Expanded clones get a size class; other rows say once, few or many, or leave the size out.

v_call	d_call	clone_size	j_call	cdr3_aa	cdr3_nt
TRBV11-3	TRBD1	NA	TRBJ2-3	CASSSRTGGDTDTQYF	TGTGCCAGCAGCTCACGGACAGGGGGCGACACAGATACGCAGTATTTT
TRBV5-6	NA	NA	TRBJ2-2	CASSLGQVGPGELFF	TGTGCCAGCAGCTTGGGACAGGTCGGTCCCGGGGAGCTGTTTTTT
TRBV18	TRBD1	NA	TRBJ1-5	CASSPSGQYNQPQHF	TGTGCCAGCTCACCATCGGGACAGTACAATCAGCCCCAGCATTTT
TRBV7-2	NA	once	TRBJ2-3	CASSLRRSTDTQYF	TGTGCCAGCAGCTTAAGACGGAGCACAGATACGCAGTATTTT
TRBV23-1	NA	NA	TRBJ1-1	CASNRTPAAEAFF	TGCGCCAGCAACCGTACTCCTGCGGCTGAAGCTTTCTTT
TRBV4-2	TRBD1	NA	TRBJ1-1	CASSPTGGDGLGTEAFF	TGTGCCAGCAGCCCAACAGGGGGGGACGGATTGGGTACTGAAGCTTTCTTT
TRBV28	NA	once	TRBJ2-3	CASSSTDTQYF	TGTGCCAGCAGTTCCACAGATACGCAGTATTTT
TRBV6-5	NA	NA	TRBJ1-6	CASSYSTGSHSPLHF	TGTGCCAGCAGTTACTCCACCGGCAGCCATTCACCCCTCCACTTT
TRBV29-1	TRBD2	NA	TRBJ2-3	CSVERGTSGITDTQYF	TGCAGCGTTGAACGAGGGACTAGCGGGATCACAGATACGCAGTATTTT
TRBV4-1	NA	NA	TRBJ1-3	CASSQEGGAGALSGNTIYF	TGCGCCAGCAGCCAAGAGGGCGGTGCCGGGGCCCTCTCTGGAAACACCATATATTTT
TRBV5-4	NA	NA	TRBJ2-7	CASSPKTGSYEQYF	TGTGCCAGCAGCCCGAAGACAGGATCCTACGAGCAGTACTTC
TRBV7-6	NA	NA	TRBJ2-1	CASSLGGSGPGDEQFF	TGTGCCAGCAGCTTAGGTGGTTCAGGTCCGGGTGATGAGCAGTTCTTC
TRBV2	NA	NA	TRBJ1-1	CASSSWGEEAFF	TGTGCCAGCAGCTCCTGGGGGGAGGAAGCTTTCTTT
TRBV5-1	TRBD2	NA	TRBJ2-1	CASSLGGLAGADEQFF	TGCGCCAGCAGCTTGGGGGGACTAGCGGGAGCCGATGAGCAGTTCTTC
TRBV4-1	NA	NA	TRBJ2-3	CASSSSGVGTDTQYF	TGCGCCAGCAGCTCTTCGGGGGTCGGCACAGATACGCAGTATTTT
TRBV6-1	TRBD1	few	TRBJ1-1	CASIRWTGSAEAFF	TGTGCCAGCATCCGGTGGACAGGGAGCGCTGAAGCTTTCTTT
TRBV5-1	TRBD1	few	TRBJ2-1	CASSSGQYYNEQFF	TGCGCCAGCAGCTCGGGACAGTACTACAATGAGCAGTTCTTC
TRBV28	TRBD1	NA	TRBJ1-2	CASSFDRVDGYTF	TGTGCCAGCAGTTTCGACAGGGTGGATGGCTACACCTTC
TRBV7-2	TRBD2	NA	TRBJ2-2	CASRGTSGTGELFF	TGTGCCAGCAGGGGGACTAGCGGGACCGGGGAGCTGTTTTTT
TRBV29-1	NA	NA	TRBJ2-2	CSVETSGAGELFF	TGCAGCGTTGAAACATCGGGGGCCGGGGAGCTGTTTTTT
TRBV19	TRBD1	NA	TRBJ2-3	CASSMGDRADTQYF	TGTGCCAGTAGTATGGGGGACAGGGCGGATACGCAGTATTTT
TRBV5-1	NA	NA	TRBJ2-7	CATSLGPSGEQYF	TGCGCCACCTCTTTAGGGCCCTCTGGGGAGCAGTACTTC
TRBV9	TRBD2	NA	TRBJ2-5	CASSGLAGGGETQYF	TGTGCCAGCAGCGGACTAGCGGGAGGGGGGGAGACCCAGTACTTC
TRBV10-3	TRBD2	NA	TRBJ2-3	CAISGLAGITDTQYF	TGTGCCATCAGTGGCCTAGCGGGAATAACAGATACGCAGTATTTT
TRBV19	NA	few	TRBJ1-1	CASSIPGKNTEAFF	TGTGCCAGTAGTATTCCAGGAAAGAACACTGAAGCTTTCTTT